The 17 T cell receptor beta chains given below trace back to one sample, sequenced in a study of CD8+CD57+ T cells in acquired aplastic anemia (dated 2018 in TCRdb). The sample was run on an Illumina HiSeq 2000. Genomic DNA served as template for TCR beta VDJ combination and CDR3 sequence profiling. TCRdb ran its own pipeline on the public reads, namely fastp trimming at Q25 and MiXCR clone calling, and kept in-frame beta chains. Every entry covers one CDR3 protein and lists the most common genes and DNA from its rows. The sample data list 310,000 or so distinct CDR3 sequences, and around three fifths of these were observed just once. The ten largest make up roughly 1.2% of the sample. Expansion of CD8+CD57+ cells had been shown by flow cytometry in the patients chosen for sequencing. The sequenced sample was sorted CD4+, CD8+, or CD8+CD57+ T cells (not recorded which) from PBMCs. Receptors originate from a human donor with aplastic anemia.

This clonotype has just one count. The rearrangement joins TRBV2 to TRBJ1-5; D ambiguous. Germline loops: CDR1 SNHLY, CDR2 FYNNEI. The CDR3 consists of 12 residues. Trimming left V 3 bases short and J 11 bases short, with 11 bases between. The CDR3 protein is CASSEGKETQHF. In nucleotides, the CDR3 is TGTGCCAGCAGTGAGGGGAAGGAGACCCAGCATTTT.

This chain connects TRBV7-2 to TRBJ2-7; TRBD1 aligns across 9 bases. V lost 5 bases and J lost 7; bases outside the gene matches: 12. The CDR3 contains 15 residues. CDR1 and CDR2 from the germline V gene are SGHTA and FQGNSA. CDR3 protein: CASSPKGTGPEEQYF. DNA for the CDR3: TGTGCCAGCAGCCCTAAGGGGACAGGGCCGGAAGAGCAGTACTTC. Filled out from reference TRBV7-2 and TRBJ2-7, the complete variable domain reads GAGVSQSPSNKVTEKGKDVELRCDPISGHTALYWYRQSLGQGLEFLIYFQGNSAPDKSGLPSDRFSAERTGGSVSTLTIQRTQQEDSAVYLCASSPKGTGPEEQYFGPGTRLTVT.

A remark on this clonotype: Compared with germline, one end of the junction differs, possibly owing to a read error. J is TRBJ2-2 and V is TRBV9; 8 bases line up with TRBD2. The CDR3 contains 16 residues. Germline V gene lookup returns CDR1 SGDLS and CDR2 YYNGEE. The CDR3, as DNA: TGTGCCAGCAGCCCCCCGGGGGGGCACATCGTCGGGGAGCTGGTTTTT. This gives the protein CASSPPGGHIVGELVF.

This clonotype was recorded at least ten times. The chain carries TRBV14 and TRBJ2-1; D call uncertain. The V and J ends lost 0 bases and 4 bases respectively, with 10 bases between them. Germline V lookup: CDR1 SGHDN, CDR2 FVKESK. This CDR3 has 15 amino acids. CDR3 loop: CASSQDPSSYNEQFF. In DNA, the CDR3 is TGTGCCAGCAGCCAAGATCCCTCCTCGTACAATGAGCAGTTCTTC. Using reference TRBV14 and TRBJ2-1 for the parts outside the CDR3, the full variable domain is EAGVTQFPSHSVIEKGQTVTLRCDPISGHDNLYWYRRVMGKEIKFLLHFVKESKQDESGMPNNRFLAERTGGTYSTLKVQPAELEDSGVYFCASSQDPSSYNEQFFGPGTRLTVL.

The V gene is TRBV20-1, the J gene TRBJ2-7; no clear D gene. This CDR3 is 13 amino acids long. Looked up from germline, CDR1 is DFQATT and CDR2 is SNEGSKA (reference sequence). Trimming stripped 3 bases from V and 0 bases from J, with 9 bases between. The CDR3 here is CSASGMGSYEQYF. The CDR3 DNA reads TGCAGTGCTAGTGGAATGGGCTCCTACGAGCAGTACTTC.

This clonotype was recorded at least ten times. The gene calls are TRBV6-5 and TRBJ1-1; D perhaps matches TRBD1 (5 bases). The CDR3 sequence is 13 residues long. Germline CDR1 and CDR2: MNHEY and SVGAGI. V lost 6 bases to trimming and J lost 2 bases, with 10 bases between them. The CDR3 spells CASRSTVNTEAFF. The DNA for the CDR3 is TGTGCCAGCAGATCGACAGTCAACACTGAAGCTTTCTTT.

This clonotype has a count of ten or more. This chain links TRBV20-1 with TRBJ1-5; D remains unclear. The germline V gene has CDR1 DFQATT and CDR2 SNEGSKA (reference sequence). This CDR3 is 14 amino acids long. Deletions cut 1 base from V and 4 bases from J, with 11 bases between. The CDR3 DNA follows: TGCAGTGCTAGAGTTGGGTCAGCTAATCAGCCCCAGCATTTT. Encoded protein: CSARVGSANQPQHF.

The chain is built from TRBV10-3 and TRBJ1-2, with D tentatively TRBD1 (5 bases). This CDR3 has 12 residues. V was cut by 6 bases and J by 8 bases, with 13 bases left in between. From germline, CDR1 is ENHRY and CDR2 SYGVKD. The CDR3 DNA is TGTGCCATCAGGCCCCCAGGGAGGGGCTACACCTTC. The encoded protein is CAIRPPGRGYTF.

V is TRBV4-1 and J is TRBJ1-1, with D perhaps matching TRBD1 (6 bases). CDR1 is MGHRA, CDR2 YSYEKL, per germline. The CDR3 loop spans 14 amino acids. V was pared by 3 bases and J by 4 bases, with 12 bases between. The CDR3 region is CASSQTGLGTEAFF. For the CDR3, the DNA is TGCGCCAGCAGCCAGACAGGTTTGGGCACTGAAGCTTTCTTT.

The chain couples TRBV25-1 to TRBJ1-6; D gene uncertain. Per germline, CDR1 MGHDK and CDR2 SYGVNS. The CDR3 covers 12 residues. V was shortened by 5 bases and J by 5 bases, with 4 bases between the two germline ends. The CDR3 DNA is TGTGCCAGCAGTATAAATAATTCACCCCTCCACTTT. As protein: CASSINNSPLHF.

Concerning this clonotype itself: A single base separates this from a much larger clone, so it may be a read error. CDR3 region: CASLQGVQETQYF. DNA of the CDR3: TGTGCCAGCTTACAGGGGGTTCAAGAGACCCAGTACTTC. J is TRBJ2-5 and V is TRBV18, with 8 bases fitting TRBD1. CDR3 length: 13 residues. Trimming at V came to 7 bases and at J to 2 bases, leaving 3 bases not matched to a gene. Looked up from germline, CDR1 is KGHSH and CDR2 is LQKENI.

This clonotype came up many times. As DNA, the CDR3 is TGTGCCAGCAGTCCAAGTCGGGGGTTCGGTACTGAAGCTTTCTTT. This encodes CASSPSRGFGTEAFF. J is TRBJ1-1 and V is TRBV4-2, with TRBD1 as a possible D gene (5 bases). CDR1 LGHNA and CDR2 YNFKEQ come from the germline V gene. V was trimmed by 6 bases and J by 5 bases, leaving 19 bases between them. This CDR3 region has 15 residues.

The CDR3: CAISERLAGGKKQYF. Here the CDR3 DNA reads TGTGCCATCAGTGAGCGACTAGCGGGGGGTAAAAAGCAGTACTTC. The V and J genes are TRBV10-3 and TRBJ2-7, with 13 bases aligning to TRBD2. Trimming removed 2 bases from V and 8 bases from J; junction bases left unmatched: 6. Looked up from germline, CDR1 is ENHRY and CDR2 is SYGVKD. CDR3 length equals 15 residues.

V gene TRBV20-1 combines with J gene TRBJ1-2; tentatively, D is TRBD1 (5 bases). The CDR3 has 14 amino acids. The V end lost 0 bases, the J end lost 4 bases, and 12 bases lay between the germline ends. Germline V gene sequence: CDR1 DFQATT, CDR2 SNEGSKA (reference sequence). The CDR3 DNA is TGCAGTGCTAGAGATCCCCAGGGCTTCTATGGCTACACCTTC. This translates into CSARDPQGFYGYTF.

The chain is built from TRBV6-5 and TRBJ2-5; the D gene is possibly TRBD2 (6 bases). Germline loops: CDR1 MNHEY, CDR2 SVGAGI. V lost 2 bases, J lost 11 bases, and 9 bases lay in between. The CDR3 covers 11 residues. The chain's CDR3 is CASSYREEQYF. The CDR3 coding sequence is TGTGCCAGCAGTTACAGGGAGGAGCAGTACTTC.

This clonotype was counted at least ten times. The chain joins TRBV2 to TRBJ2-1; 12 bases align to TRBD2. After removal of 10 bases from V and 4 bases from J, the junction contained 20 bases not matched to a gene. The germline V gene has CDR1 SNHLY and CDR2 FYNNEI. The CDR3 has 19 residues. The CDR3 here is CATPTSGSRRGYQYNEQFF. The DNA of the CDR3 is TGTGCCACCCCGACTAGCGGGAGCCGGAGGGGCTATCAATACAATGAGCAGTTCTTC.

The gene calls are TRBV24-1 and TRBJ2-1; 7 nucleotides agree with TRBD2. Germline CDR1 is KGHDR and CDR2 is SFDVKD. After removal of 3 bases from V and 0 bases from J, the junction contained 16 bases not matched to a gene. The CDR3 is 20 residues long. The CDR3 DNA follows: TGTGCCACCAGTGATGGGAGGGAGAGCGGGTGGGCTAGCTCCTACAATGAGCAGTTCTTC. It specifies CATSDGRESGWASSYNEQFF.